This T cell receptor beta chain emerged from a study of control samples from healthy donors and cancer patients. The germline V gene has CDR1 SGHRS and CDR2 YFSETQ. Trimming stripped 0 bases from V and 4 bases from J, with 8 bases between. This CDR3 comprises 14 residues. Profiled with immunoSEQ multiplex PCR; TCRdb holds only in-frame clones, not every one. The sample includes 90,000 to 100,000 clones, roughly 83% of them seen just once. V and J are TRBV5-1 and TRBJ2-4, with D perhaps matching TRBD2 (6 bases). The sequence was collected from a woman aged 25 to 39 in good health. Sequencing input: blood. The CDR3 reads CASSLDAGKNIQYF. The CDR3 nucleotides are TGCGCCAGCAGCTTGGATGCGGGGAAAAACATTCAGTACTTC.